The source of this T cell receptor (beta chain) is a study of cytomegalovirus exposure and HLA in healthy donors. It was with 60 Vbeta and 13 Jbeta primers that the PCR ran. TCRdb's table, derived via immunoSEQ multiplex PCR, lists solely in-frame clones and lacks some. The table includes approximately 130,000 clones, about 69% detected once. This CDR3 is 16 amino acids long. From germline, CDR1 is GTSNPN and CDR2 SVGIG (reference sequence). V was clipped by 3 bases and J by 5 bases; unmatched bases: 14. The material sequenced was PBMCs. The rearrangement links TRBV30 to TRBJ2-7, with 9 positions matching TRBD2. The origin of this receptor is a man aged 30 to 39 in good health and CMV-seronegative. The CDR3, as DNA: TGTGCCTGGAGAAGCATAGCGGGAGTCGGTCCTAACGAGCAGTACTTC. Its translation is CAWRSIAGVGPNEQYF.